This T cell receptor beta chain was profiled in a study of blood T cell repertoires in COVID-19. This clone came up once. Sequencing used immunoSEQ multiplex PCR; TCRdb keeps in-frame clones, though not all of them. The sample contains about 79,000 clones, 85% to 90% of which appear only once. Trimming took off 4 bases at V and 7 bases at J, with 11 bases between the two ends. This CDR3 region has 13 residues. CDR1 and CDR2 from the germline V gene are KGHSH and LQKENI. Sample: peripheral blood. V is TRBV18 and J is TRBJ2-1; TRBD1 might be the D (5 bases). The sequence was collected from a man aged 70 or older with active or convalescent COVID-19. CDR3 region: CASSQRQRNEQFF. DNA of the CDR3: TGTGCCAGCTCACAGAGACAGCGAAATGAGCAGTTCTTC.